This T cell receptor (beta chain) was obtained from a study of identical twins. Whole-study findings and limits: Memory repertoires lacked the insertion deficit that abundant cord blood beta clonotypes showed.

This clonotype was recorded at least ten times. Its antigen remains unidentified. Template switching, a step in the protocol, added a universal primer site, and cDNA carried unique molecular identifiers. TCRdb reprocessed the 5' RACE reads with MiXCR, giving one entry per CDR3 protein. The sample includes more than 250,000 distinct CDR3 sequences, 6.5% to 9.5% seen only once; the top ten take 2% to 2.5%. Germline CDR1 MNHEY, CDR2 SMNVEV (reference sequence). This CDR3 spans 15 amino acids. Trimming shortened V by 8 bases and J by 1 base, and 16 bases separated the two germline ends. The data also belong to a second study, concerning yellow fever vaccine responses in identical twins.

Input material: memory (CD45RO+) T cells sorted from blood. The clonotype was recovered from a woman younger than 30 in good health. The chain combines TRBV27 with TRBJ2-3; perhaps TRBD2 as D (6 bases). CDR3 in amino acids: CASRRGSGRTDTQYF. CDR3 coding DNA: TGTGCCAGCCGCCGGGGTAGCGGACGCACAGATACGCAGTATTTT.